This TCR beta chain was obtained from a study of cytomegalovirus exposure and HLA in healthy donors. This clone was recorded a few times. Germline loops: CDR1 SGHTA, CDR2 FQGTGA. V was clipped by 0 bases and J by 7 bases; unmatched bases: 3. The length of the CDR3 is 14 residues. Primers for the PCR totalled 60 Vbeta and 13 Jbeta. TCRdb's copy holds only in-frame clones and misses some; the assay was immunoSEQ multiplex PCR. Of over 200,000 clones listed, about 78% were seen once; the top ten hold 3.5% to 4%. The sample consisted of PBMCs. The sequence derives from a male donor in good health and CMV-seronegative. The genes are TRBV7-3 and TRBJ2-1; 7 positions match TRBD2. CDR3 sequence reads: CASSLTGGPNEQFF. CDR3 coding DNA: TGTGCCAGCAGCTTAACGGGAGGGCCGAATGAGCAGTTCTTC.